This T cell receptor (beta chain) derives from a study of tumor-infiltrating lymphocytes in primary liver carcinoma. Overall study context: Spanning 30 to 69 years of age, the patients were men and women. There were tumors of stage T1-T3 N0M0, each 4.2 to 10 cm across. General study results and limits: Compared with blood, tumor repertoires held significantly more in their top 250 clones.

The CDR3 has 13 amino acids. Germline loops: CDR1 SGHNT, CDR2 YYREEE (reference sequence). A constant-region primer primed TCR beta cDNA synthesis from about 530 ng of total RNA. Employing slightly modified ARM-PCR, three nested multiplex PCR rounds were run, and these gave rise to the TCR beta libraries. Investigators reported that the first two PCR rounds, at 9 to 11 cycles each, used TRBV1-TRBV30 forward primers with a C-beta reverse primer. TCRdb fed the multiplex PCR reads into MiXCR, producing one record per CDR3 protein. The sample lists around 120,000 distinct CDR3 sequences, roughly 69% seen once, with around 9% in the top ten. Total RNA and DNA came together from approximately 20-30 mg of bulk tissue without cell sorting. About this clonotype itself: Its target is not known. One end of the junction varies from germline; a read error may be responsible.

The sequenced material came from liver tumor tissue from sampling region 1. Specified subset: tumor region T1, superior pole. The J gene is TRBJ1-5, the V gene TRBV5-4; D is perhaps TRBD1 (6 bases). The origin of this receptor is a woman aged 55-69 years with primary liver carcinoma and hepatitis B virus infection. DNA of the CDR3: TGTGCCAACAGCGCTAACAGGGATCAGCACCAGCATTTT. It yields the protein CANSANRDQHQHF.